These 21 T cell receptor beta chains share one sample of origin, sequenced in a study of blood T cell repertoires in COVID-19. Sequenced by immunoSEQ multiplex PCR; TCRdb stores in-frame clones only, minus some. The sample lists under 250,000 clones; approximately 83% were seen once. The sequenced sample was peripheral blood. The source of these receptors is a human donor in a cohort sampled during active COVID-19.

This chain links TRBV27 with TRBJ1-1; D gene uncertain. The CDR3 totals 13 residues. CDR1 MNHEY and CDR2 SMNVEV come from the germline V gene (reference sequence). The V gene lost 5 bases and the J gene lost 1 base, with 8 bases spanning the gap. The CDR3 coding sequence is TGTGCCAGCAGTCCCCGGGGGAACACTGAAGCTTTCTTT. Protein: CASSPRGNTEAFF.

This clone was observed a single time. This chain links TRBV7-9 with TRBJ1-5; a weak D match, TRBD1 (6 bases). Germline CDR1 is SEHNR and CDR2 is FQNEAQ (reference sequence). The CDR3 sequence is 16 residues long. Trimming took 1 base from V and 3 from J, leaving 13 bases between them. Here the CDR3 reads CASSLEGGAVNQPQHF. DNA for the CDR3: TGTGCCAGCAGCTTAGAAGGGGGGGCCGTCAATCAGCCCCAGCATTTT.

V and J are TRBV7-3 and TRBJ1-5; 9 nucleotides match TRBD1. The CDR3 is made up of 15 amino acids. The trim removed 4 bases at V and 8 bases at J, leaving 9 bases unmatched. CDR1 SGHTA and CDR2 FQGTGA come from the germline V gene. DNA of the CDR3: TGTGCCAGCAGCTACCCGGACAGGGGTTTTGAGCCCCAGCATTTT. This encodes CASSYPDRGFEPQHF.

The J gene is TRBJ2-2, the V gene TRBV7-3, with 14 bases lining up with TRBD2. The CDR3 covers 17 residues. Germline values: CDR1 SGHTA, CDR2 FQGTGA. V dropped 4 bases and J dropped 6; count of bases not matched to a gene: 7. In DNA, the CDR3 is TGTGCCAGCAGCTCAAGCGTGGGACTAGCGGGGGCCGGGGAGCTGTTTTTT. It specifies CASSSSVGLAGAGELFF.

The rearrangement joins TRBV19 to TRBJ1-6, with D unclear. Germline V lookup: CDR1 LNHDA, CDR2 SQIVND (reference sequence). V lost 3 bases to trimming and J lost 13 bases, with 16 bases between them. The CDR3 consists of 14 residues. DNA for the CDR3: TGTGCCAGTAGTATTGACGAGGGAACGCCCCCCCTCCACTTT. Protein product: CASSIDEGTPPLHF.

This chain links TRBV18 with TRBJ2-5; 11 bases map to TRBD1. The length of the CDR3 is 16 residues. Germline trimming cut 5 bases from V and 5 bases from J; bases unmatched to any gene: 10. From germline, CDR1 is KGHSH and CDR2 LQKENI. CDR3 protein: CASSATVGTGGETQYF. CDR3 DNA sequence: TGTGCCAGCTCAGCCACCGTTGGGACAGGGGGGGAGACCCAGTACTTC.

CDR3 sequence reads: CASSSGQGPNGYTF. The DNA of the CDR3 is TGTGCCAGCAGCTCGGGACAAGGCCCAAATGGCTACACCTTC. V is TRBV6-6 and J is TRBJ1-2; possibly TRBD1 for D (6 bases). The V gene lost 6 bases and the J gene lost 6 bases, with 17 bases spanning the gap. Germline V gene data show CDR1 as MNHNY and CDR2 as SVGAGI (reference sequence). This CDR3 has 14 residues.

The chain uses TRBV10-1 and TRBJ2-7; 11 bases map to TRBD2. Germline V gene data show CDR1 as WNHNN and CDR2 as SYGVQD (reference sequence). The J segment lost 3 bases and the V segment lost 5 bases, leaving 9 bases of the junction unmatched. The CDR3 has 16 residues. The CDR3: CASSPVAGGVDYEQYF. The CDR3 DNA is TGCGCCAGCAGTCCCGTAGCGGGAGGGGTAGACTACGAGCAGTACTTC.

The V gene is TRBV28, the J gene TRBJ2-7; TRBD2 matches at 10 bases. Germline assignment: CDR1 MDHEN and CDR2 SYDVKM. The CDR3 spans 15 residues. Trimming removed 6 bases from V and 4 bases from J; junction bases left unmatched: 9. CDR3 protein: CASSLSGRAKYEQYF. The CDR3 region has the DNA TGTGCCAGCAGCCTCAGCGGGAGGGCCAAGTACGAGCAGTACTTC. The full variable domain, in which reference TRBV28 and TRBJ2-7 provide the parts outside the CDR3, is DVKVTQSSRYLVKRTGEKVFLECVQDMDHENMFWYRQDPGLGLRLIYFSYDVKMKEKGDIPEGYSVSREKKERFSLILESASTNQTSMYLCASSLSGRAKYEQYFGPGTRLTVT.

This clone appeared a single time. The chain recombines TRBV7-9 with TRBJ2-2; D is uncertain. Germline V lookup: CDR1 SEHNR, CDR2 FQNEAQ (reference sequence). V dropped 5 bases and J dropped 6 bases, with 10 bases sitting between them. CDR3 length: 13 amino acids. The CDR3, as DNA: TGTGCCAGCAGCCACACCCCACCCGGGGAGCTGTTTTTT. Its protein product is CASSHTPPGELFF.

This rearrangement joins TRBV5-4 to TRBJ1-5, with D possibly being TRBD1 (6 bases). The V end lost 0 bases, the J end lost 12 bases, and 13 bases lay between the germline ends. The CDR3 contains 13 residues. Germline assignment: CDR1 SGHNT and CDR2 YYREEE (reference sequence). Written as DNA, the CDR3 is TGTGCCAGCAGCTTGGCAGGGGTAGATCTCCAGCATTTT. Its translation: CASSLAGVDLQHF.

The chain links TRBV5-5 to TRBJ1-1; D is undetermined. The germline V gene has CDR1 SGHKS and CDR2 YYEKEE (reference sequence). V shed 0 bases and J shed 2 bases, with 8 bases lying between them. This CDR3 is built from 14 residues. This chain's CDR3 is CASSLVRGNTEAFF. CDR3 in DNA: TGTGCCAGCAGCTTGGTGCGGGGTAACACTGAAGCTTTCTTT.

This chain uses TRBV5-1 with TRBJ2-6; D unresolved. Looked up from germline, CDR1 is SGHRS and CDR2 is YFSETQ. V gave up 6 bases and J gave up 1 base, with 23 bases separating them. The CDR3 is made up of 19 amino acids. The CDR3 DNA reads TGCGCCAGCACTAAAGAAGCGACCAATAGGCCATCTGGGGCCAACGTCCTGACTTTC. Protein sequence: CASTKEATNRPSGANVLTF.

This chain links TRBV5-4 with TRBJ2-7; 10 bases match TRBD1. CDR3 length: 12 residues. V was pared by 5 bases and J by 7 bases, with 3 bases of the junction left unmatched. Germline V gene sequence: CDR1 SGHNT, CDR2 YYREEE (reference sequence). CDR3 coding DNA: TGTGCCAGCAGTTCGGACAGGGGGGAGCAGTACTTC. Protein sequence: CASSSDRGEQYF.

This clone was seen just once. The genes are TRBV19 and TRBJ1-2; D is perhaps TRBD1 (6 bases). Between the trimmed V and J ends, which lost 5 bases and 2 bases, there was a span of 9 bases. From germline, CDR1 is LNHDA and CDR2 SQIVND (reference sequence). This CDR3 spans 13 amino acids. CDR3 sequence: CASSEQGNYGYTF. Here the CDR3 DNA reads TGTGCCAGTAGTGAACAGGGAAACTATGGCTACACCTTC.

The rearrangement joins TRBV5-8 to TRBJ2-1; 13 bases are shared with TRBD2. V shed 3 bases, J shed 6 bases, and the junction held 9 bases outside the gene matches. Germline V gene sequence: CDR1 SGHTS, CDR2 YDEGEE. The CDR3 consists of 17 residues. The CDR3 loop reads CASSYSSTSGGANEQFF. For the CDR3, the DNA is TGTGCCAGCAGCTATTCCTCTACTAGCGGGGGGGCCAATGAGCAGTTCTTC.

The J gene is TRBJ2-7, the V gene TRBV5-1; D perhaps matches TRBD2 (5 bases). Looked up from germline, CDR1 is SGHRS and CDR2 is YFSETQ. The CDR3 covers 14 residues. The V end was cut by 2 bases, the J end by 7 bases, with 16 bases between. CDR3 protein: CASSLTVSSGEQYF. Written as DNA, the CDR3 is TGCGCCAGCAGCTTAACAGTCTCTTCGGGGGAGCAGTACTTC.

The genes are TRBV25-1 and TRBJ1-5; 10 bases agree with TRBD1. Trimming at V came to 5 bases and at J to 5 bases, leaving 3 bases not matched to a gene. Germline CDR1 and CDR2: MGHDK and SYGVNS. The CDR3 is 14 residues long. The CDR3 sequence: CASSPGQGYQPQHF. The CDR3 DNA follows: TGTGCCAGCAGTCCGGGACAGGGGTATCAGCCCCAGCATTTT.

This chain joins TRBV6-5 and TRBJ2-7; TRBD2 matches at 14 bases. V lost 2 bases and J lost 5; bases outside the gene matches: 5. Germline V CDR1 and CDR2: MNHEY, SVGAGI. There are 16 residues in the CDR3. CDR3 DNA sequence: TGTGCCAGCAGTTACCCGACTAGCGGGAGGGCGAACGAGCAGTACTTC. Translating it yields CASSYPTSGRANEQYF.

The chain recombines TRBV7-8 with TRBJ1-2; D gene ambiguous. The CDR3 runs to 13 residues. Germline V lookup: CDR1 SGHVS, CDR2 FQNEAQ. V shed 2 bases and J shed 1 base, with 5 bases lying between them. The CDR3 region is CASSLRVNYGYTF. For the CDR3, the DNA is TGTGCCAGCAGCTTACGGGTTAACTATGGCTACACCTTC.

The chain carries TRBV24-1 and TRBJ2-1, with D maybe TRBD2 (5 bases). V was trimmed by 8 bases and J by 5 bases, leaving 12 bases between them. The germline gives CDR1 KGHDR, CDR2 SFDVKD. This CDR3 spans 13 amino acids. The CDR3, as DNA: TGTGCCACCACAGGTCGGGGAAACAATGAGCAGTTCTTC. Translated: CATTGRGNNEQFF.